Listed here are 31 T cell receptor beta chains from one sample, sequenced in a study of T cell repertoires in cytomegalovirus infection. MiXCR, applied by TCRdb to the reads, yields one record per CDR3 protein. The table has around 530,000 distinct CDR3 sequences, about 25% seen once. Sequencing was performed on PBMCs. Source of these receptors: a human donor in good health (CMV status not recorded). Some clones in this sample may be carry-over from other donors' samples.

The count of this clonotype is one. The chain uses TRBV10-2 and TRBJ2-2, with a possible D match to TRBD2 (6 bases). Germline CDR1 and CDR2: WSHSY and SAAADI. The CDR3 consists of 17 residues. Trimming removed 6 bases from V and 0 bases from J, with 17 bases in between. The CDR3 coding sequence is TGCGCCAGCAGCGGCGGGACTCTCTTCGCGAACACCGGGGAGCTGTTTTTT. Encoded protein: CASSGGTLFANTGELFF.

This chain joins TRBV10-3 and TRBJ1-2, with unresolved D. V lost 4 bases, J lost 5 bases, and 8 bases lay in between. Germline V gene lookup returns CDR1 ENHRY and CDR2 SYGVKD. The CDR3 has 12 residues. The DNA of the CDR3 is TGTGCCATCAGTGTGGCTCGGTATGGCTACACCTTC. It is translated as CAISVARYGYTF.

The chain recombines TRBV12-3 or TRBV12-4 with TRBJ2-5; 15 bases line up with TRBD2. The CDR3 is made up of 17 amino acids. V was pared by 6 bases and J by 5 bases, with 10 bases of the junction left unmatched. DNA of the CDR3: TGTGCCAGCAGCCGGACTAGCGGGAGGGCCGGATCTGAGACCCAGTACTTC. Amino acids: CASSRTSGRAGSETQYF.

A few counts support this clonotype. This chain's CDR3 is CASSSHRGKAGANVLTF. The CDR3 nucleotides read TGTGCCAGCAGTAGCCACAGGGGTAAGGCTGGGGCCAACGTCCTGACTTTC. The chain recombines TRBV6-2 or TRBV6-3 with TRBJ2-6, with 7 bases aligning to TRBD1. The CDR3 totals 17 residues. Germline CDR1 MNHEY, CDR2 SVGEGT. Trimming cost V 5 bases and J 2 bases; bases outside gene matches: 9.

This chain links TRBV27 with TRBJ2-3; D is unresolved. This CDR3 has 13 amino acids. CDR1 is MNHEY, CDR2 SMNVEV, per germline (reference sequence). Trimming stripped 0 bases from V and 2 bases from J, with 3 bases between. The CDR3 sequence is CASSLSITDTQYF. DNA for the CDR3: TGTGCCAGCAGTTTATCGATCACAGATACGCAGTATTTT.

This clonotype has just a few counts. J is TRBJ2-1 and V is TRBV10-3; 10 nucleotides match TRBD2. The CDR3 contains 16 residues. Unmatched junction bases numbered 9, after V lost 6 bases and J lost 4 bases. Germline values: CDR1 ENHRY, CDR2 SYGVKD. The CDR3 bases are TGTGCCATCAGCAAGTTTCTAGCGGGAGCTTACAATGAGCAGTTCTTC. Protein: CAISKFLAGAYNEQFF.

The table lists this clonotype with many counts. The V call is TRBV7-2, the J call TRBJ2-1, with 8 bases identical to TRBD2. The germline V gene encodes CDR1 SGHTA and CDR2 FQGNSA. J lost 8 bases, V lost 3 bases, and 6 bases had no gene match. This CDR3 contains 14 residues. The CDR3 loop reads CASSLETSVDEQFF. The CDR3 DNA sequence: TGTGCCAGCAGCTTGGAGACTAGCGTGGATGAGCAGTTCTTC.

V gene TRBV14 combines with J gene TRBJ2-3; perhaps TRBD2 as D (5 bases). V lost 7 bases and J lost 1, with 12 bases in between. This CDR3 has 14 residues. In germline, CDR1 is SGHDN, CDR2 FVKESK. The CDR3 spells CASTPARGTDTQYF. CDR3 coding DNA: TGTGCCAGCACCCCTGCGCGGGGCACAGATACGCAGTATTTT.

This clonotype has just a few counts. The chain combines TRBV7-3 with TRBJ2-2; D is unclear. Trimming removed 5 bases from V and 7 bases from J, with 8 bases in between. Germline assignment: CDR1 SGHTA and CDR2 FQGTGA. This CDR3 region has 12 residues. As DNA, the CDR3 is TGTGCCAGCAGCCCACGAGACGGGGAGCTGTTTTTT. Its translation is CASSPRDGELFF.

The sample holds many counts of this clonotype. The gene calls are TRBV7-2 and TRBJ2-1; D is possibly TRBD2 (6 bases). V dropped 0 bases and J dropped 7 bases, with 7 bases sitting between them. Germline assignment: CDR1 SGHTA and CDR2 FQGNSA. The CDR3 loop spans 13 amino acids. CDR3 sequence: CASSLAGRNEQFF. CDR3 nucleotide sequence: TGTGCCAGCAGCTTAGCGGGGAGGAATGAGCAGTTCTTC.

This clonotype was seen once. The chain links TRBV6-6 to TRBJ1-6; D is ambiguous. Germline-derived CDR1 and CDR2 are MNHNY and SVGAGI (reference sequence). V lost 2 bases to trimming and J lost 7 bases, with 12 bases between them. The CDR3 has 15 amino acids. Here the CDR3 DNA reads TGTGCCAGCAGTTACCTACGGTTAGGAAATTCACCCCTCCACTTT. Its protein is CASSYLRLGNSPLHF.

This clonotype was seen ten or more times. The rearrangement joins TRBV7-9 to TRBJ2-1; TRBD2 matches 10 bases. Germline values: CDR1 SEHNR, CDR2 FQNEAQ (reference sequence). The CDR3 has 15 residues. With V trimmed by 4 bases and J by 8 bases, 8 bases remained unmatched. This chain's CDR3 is CASSSSGRAKDEQFF. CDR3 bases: TGTGCCAGCAGCTCCAGCGGGAGGGCCAAGGATGAGCAGTTCTTC.

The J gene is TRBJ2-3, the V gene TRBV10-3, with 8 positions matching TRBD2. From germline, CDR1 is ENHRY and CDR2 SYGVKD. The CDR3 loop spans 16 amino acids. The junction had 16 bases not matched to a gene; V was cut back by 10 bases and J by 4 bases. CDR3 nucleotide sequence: TGTGCCACCGCTCGAGCGGGAGTCCCGGGGGCAGATACGCAGTATTTT. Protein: CATARAGVPGADTQYF.

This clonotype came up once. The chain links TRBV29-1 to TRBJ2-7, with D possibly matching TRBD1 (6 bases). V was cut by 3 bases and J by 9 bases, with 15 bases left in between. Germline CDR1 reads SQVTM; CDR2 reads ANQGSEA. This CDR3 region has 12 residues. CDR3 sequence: CSVDLSGHGQYF. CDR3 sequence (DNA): TGCAGCGTTGATTTATCGGGACATGGGCAGTACTTC.

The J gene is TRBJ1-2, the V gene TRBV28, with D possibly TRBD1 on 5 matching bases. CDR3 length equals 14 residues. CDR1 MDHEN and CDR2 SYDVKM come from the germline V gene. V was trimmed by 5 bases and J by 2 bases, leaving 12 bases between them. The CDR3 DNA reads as TGTGCCAGCAGTCGAGCGGGGCGAAACTATGGCTACACCTTC. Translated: CASSRAGRNYGYTF.

The CDR3 spells CASRRGWSNTGELFF. CDR3 sequence (DNA): TGTGCCAGCAGACGCGGATGGTCGAACACCGGGGAGCTGTTTTTT. The genes are TRBV12-3 or TRBV12-4 and TRBJ2-2, with D unresolved. V was cut by 6 bases and J by 0 bases, with 11 bases left in between. The CDR3 is 15 residues long.

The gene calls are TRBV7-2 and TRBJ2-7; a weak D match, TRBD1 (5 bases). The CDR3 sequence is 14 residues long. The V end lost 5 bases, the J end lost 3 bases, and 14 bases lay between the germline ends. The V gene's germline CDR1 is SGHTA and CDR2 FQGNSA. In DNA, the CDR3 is TGTGCCAGCAGCGCTGACAGACAGCTCTACGAGCAGTACTTC. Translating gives CASSADRQLYEQYF.

CDR3 loop: CASSQDGPGQETQYF. Written as DNA, the CDR3 is TGCGCCAGCAGCCAAGACGGGCCAGGGCAAGAGACCCAGTACTTC. This chain joins TRBV4-1 and TRBJ2-5; TRBD1 might be the D (5 bases). This CDR3 contains 15 residues. Looked up from germline, CDR1 is MGHRA and CDR2 is YSYEKL. With 0 bases removed from V and 2 bases from J, the gap between germline ends came to 10 bases.

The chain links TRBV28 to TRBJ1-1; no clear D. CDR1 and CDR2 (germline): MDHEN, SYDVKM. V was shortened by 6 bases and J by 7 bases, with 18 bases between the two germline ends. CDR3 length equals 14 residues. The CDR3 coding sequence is TGTGCCAGCAGACCCGACAAGCGGCCTAATGAAGCTTTCTTT. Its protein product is CASRPDKRPNEAFF.

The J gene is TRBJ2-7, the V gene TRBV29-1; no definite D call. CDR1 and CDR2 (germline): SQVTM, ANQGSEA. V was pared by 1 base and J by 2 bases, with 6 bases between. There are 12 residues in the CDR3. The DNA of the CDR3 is TGCAGCGTTGAAGGGCAGACCTACGAGCAGTACTTC. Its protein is CSVEGQTYEQYF.

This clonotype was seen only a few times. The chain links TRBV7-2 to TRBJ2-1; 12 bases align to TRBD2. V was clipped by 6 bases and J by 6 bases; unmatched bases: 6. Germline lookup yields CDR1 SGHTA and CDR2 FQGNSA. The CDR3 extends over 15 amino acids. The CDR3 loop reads CASSKTSGGSNEQFF. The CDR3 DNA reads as TGTGCCAGCAGTAAGACTAGCGGGGGCTCCAATGAGCAGTTCTTC.

CDR3 sequence (DNA): TGTGCCTGGAGTCCCAGCCTTAGCAATCAGCCCCAGCATTTT. It specifies CAWSPSLSNQPQHF. This chain joins TRBV30 and TRBJ1-5; D is unresolved. CDR1 is GTSNPN, CDR2 SVGIG, per germline (reference sequence). Trimming took 2 bases from V and 0 from J, leaving 8 bases between them. This CDR3 is 14 amino acids long. Full variable domain (missing parts from reference TRBV30 and TRBJ1-5): SQTIHQWPATLVQPVGSPLSLECTVEGTSNPNLYWYRQAAGRGLQLLFYSVGIGQISSEVPQNLSASRPQDRQFILSSKKLLLSDSGFYLCAWSPSLSNQPQHFGDGTRLSIL.

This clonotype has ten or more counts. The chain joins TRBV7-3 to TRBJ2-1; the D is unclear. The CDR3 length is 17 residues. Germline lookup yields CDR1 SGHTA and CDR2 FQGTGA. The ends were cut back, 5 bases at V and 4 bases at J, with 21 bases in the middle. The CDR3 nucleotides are TGTGCCAGCAGCCTAGTACCCTCAGTAGACACTTACAATGAGCAGTTCTTC. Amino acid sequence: CASSLVPSVDTYNEQFF.

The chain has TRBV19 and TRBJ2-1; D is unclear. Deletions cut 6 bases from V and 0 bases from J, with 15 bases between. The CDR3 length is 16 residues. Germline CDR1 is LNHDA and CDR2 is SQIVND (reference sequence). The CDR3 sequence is CASSLGLGLSYNEQFF. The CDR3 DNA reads TGTGCCAGTAGCCTAGGATTGGGCCTCTCCTACAATGAGCAGTTCTTC.

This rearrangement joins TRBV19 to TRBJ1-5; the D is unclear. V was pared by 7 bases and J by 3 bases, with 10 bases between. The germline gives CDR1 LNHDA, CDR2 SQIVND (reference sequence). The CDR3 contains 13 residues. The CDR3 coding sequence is TGTGCCAGTACGGCGCGAAACAATCAGCCCCAGCATTTT. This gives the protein CASTARNNQPQHF.

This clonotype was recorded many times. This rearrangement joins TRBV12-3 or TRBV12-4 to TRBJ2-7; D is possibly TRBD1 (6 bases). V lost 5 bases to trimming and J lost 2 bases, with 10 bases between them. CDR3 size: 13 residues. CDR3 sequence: CASSQGQPYEQYF. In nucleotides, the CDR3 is TGTGCCAGCAGTCAGGGGCAACCCTACGAGCAGTACTTC.

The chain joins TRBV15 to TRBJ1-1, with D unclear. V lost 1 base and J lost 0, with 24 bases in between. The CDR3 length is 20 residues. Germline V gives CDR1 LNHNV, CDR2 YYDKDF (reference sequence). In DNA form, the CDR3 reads TGTGCCACCAGCAGAGGGACCGGCCCCAGGATAGGGTCTATGAACACTGAAGCTTTCTTT. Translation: CATSRGTGPRIGSMNTEAFF.

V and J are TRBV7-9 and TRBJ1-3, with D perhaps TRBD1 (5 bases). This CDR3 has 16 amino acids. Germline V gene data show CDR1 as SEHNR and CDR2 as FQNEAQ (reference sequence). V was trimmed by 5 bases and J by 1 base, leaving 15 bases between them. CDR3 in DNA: TGTGCCAGCAGCCCTAGTAGGACAACGTCTGGAAACACCATATATTTT. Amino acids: CASSPSRTTSGNTIYF.

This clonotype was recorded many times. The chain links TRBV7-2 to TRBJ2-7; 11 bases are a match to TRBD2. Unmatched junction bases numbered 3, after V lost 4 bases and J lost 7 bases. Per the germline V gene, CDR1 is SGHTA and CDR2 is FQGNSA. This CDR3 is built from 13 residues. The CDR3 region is CASSSSGRREQYF. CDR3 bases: TGTGCCAGCAGCTCTAGCGGGAGGCGGGAGCAGTACTTC.

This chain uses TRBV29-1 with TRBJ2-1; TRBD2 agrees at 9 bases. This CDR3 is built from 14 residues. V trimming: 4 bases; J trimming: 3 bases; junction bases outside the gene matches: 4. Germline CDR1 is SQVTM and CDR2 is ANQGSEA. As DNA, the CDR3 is TGCAGCGTTGGAGGACTAGCGAGCTACAATGAGCAGTTCTTC. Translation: CSVGGLASYNEQFF.

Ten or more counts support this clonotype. The CDR3 DNA reads as TGTGCCAGCAGCCGGGACTCTAGCTACATCACAGATACGCAGTATTTT. Encoded protein: CASSRDSSYITDTQYF. The chain links TRBV7-6 to TRBJ2-3, with a possible D match to TRBD2 (6 bases). The germline gives CDR1 SGHVS, CDR2 FNYEAQ. Trimming removed 5 bases at V and 2 bases at J, with 17 bases between. This CDR3 comprises 16 residues.